This TCR beta chain was sequenced in a study of blood T cells in healthy people across ages. Study summary: Through template switching, about one barcoded beta molecule was captured per two T cells, as measured in model experiments. Points from the study as a whole: Older age coincided with a roughly linear decline in TCR beta diversity per million T cells. Researchers said unsorted PBMCs prevented a conclusive naive versus antigen-experienced comparison.

After removal of 6 bases from V and 0 bases from J, the junction contained 5 bases not matched to a gene. Looked up from germline, CDR1 is SNHLY and CDR2 is FYNNEI. The CDR3 has 15 residues. A second roughly 6 to 11 cycle PCR used barcoded and J-beta primers. Each of the cDNA molecules was tagged by a template-switch adaptor with 12 random nucleotides. In TCRdb, the 5' RACE reads were re-called with MiXCR into one record per CDR3 protein. The table includes 1.5 million to 2 million distinct CDR3 sequences, 28% detected once. This clonotype was counted a few times. The antigen remains unidentified. What was sequenced was blood. This chain connects TRBV2 to TRBJ2-3; TRBD2 aligns across 8 bases. This receptor was taken from a woman aged 25-40 years in good health. Here the CDR3 reads CASRTAGGSTDTQYF. The CDR3 region has the DNA TGTGCCAGCAGGACGGCGGGGGGTAGCACAGATACGCAGTATTTT.